This entry is about one T cell receptor beta chain. Its antigen is not yet known. The record has no base qualities; no much larger clone is one base away. This entry is derived from a study of post-analysis software for immune sequencing data (dated by TCRdb to the mid-2010s). Some background on the complete study: Recorded disease courses included relapsing-remitting, secondary progressive and progressive-relapsing multiple sclerosis, with some patients lacking subtype annotation. The multiple sclerosis patient repertoires were compared with about a dozen previously published healthy control repertoires from donors aged 6 to 25 years. A subset of samples was prepared in parallel using single-end sample barcoding, then pooled and co-amplified after Illumina adapter ligation. Overall study outcomes, separate from this receptor: Significantly lower normalized Chao1 diversity was found in multiple sclerosis patients than in controls, suggesting substantial peripheral T-cell clonal expansion. Strong co-clustering of samples prepared in the same batch was shown by direct clustering with F measure, prompting a batch-effect correction. The multiple sclerosis patient group was slightly younger than the control group. Significantly higher frequencies in patients than in controls were found for about five TRBV segments, including TRBV5-6, TRBV5-1 and TRBV20-1.

To demonstrate the VDJtools post-analysis software, the study profiled TCR beta repertoires from the peripheral blood of about 13 young patients with multiple sclerosis. The multiple sclerosis patients were children and adolescents ranging in age from about 6 to 17 years. Library preparation employed PCR. Sequenced using an Illumina HiSeq 2500. Unique molecular identifiers were incorporated into TCR beta cDNA libraries to reduce PCR and sequencing biases. Roughly 500,000 cDNA molecules were obtained for every 1 to 10 million input T cells, so each molecule roughly corresponded to one T cell. Patient libraries were prepared and sequenced with the same protocol used for the earlier healthy control dataset. Samples belonging to the same batch were prepared together, multiplexed and sequenced on a shared HiSeq lane. Per the source publication's procedure: Raw barcoded reads were processed with MIGEC, discarding single-read molecular identifier groups before consensus assembly and CDR3 extraction. VDJtools was used for post-analysis of the clonotype tables, and diversity was normalized by down-sampling every dataset to the size of the smallest sample. To correct batch-related cross-sample contamination, repertoire overlap clustering matched CDR3 amino acid sequences but not nucleotide sequences. TCRdb reanalyzed the raw reads on its own, using fastp at Q25 for trimming and MiXCR for clone calling, and kept in-frame beta chains. When rows share a CDR3 protein, they turn into one entry using the most common DNA and genes. For this entry, the V and J calls and clone size follow TCRdb and not the study's own pipeline. This sample is represented by fewer than 550,000 distinct CDR3 sequences; less than 40% of them were singletons. The biggest ten clones account for 4.5% to 7.5% of the sample.

The germline V gene encodes CDR1 KGHDR and CDR2 SFDVKD. From the cysteine up to the phenylalanine, the CDR3 has a length of 13 residues. Left in the record is the CDR3 DNA by itself, 39 bases read in frame from the first base. Trimming removed 9 bases from V and 0 bases from J, leaving 10 bases between the germline ends. Material for sequencing was blood. This clonotype was sampled from a girl between 2 and 17 years old with multiple sclerosis. The chain is encoded by TRBV24-1 joined to TRBJ1-2; perhaps TRBD1 is the D gene, with 5 bases matching. The nucleotides are TGTGCCACCGGAGACAGCGCTAACTATGGCTACACCTTC. It encodes CATGDSANYGYTF.